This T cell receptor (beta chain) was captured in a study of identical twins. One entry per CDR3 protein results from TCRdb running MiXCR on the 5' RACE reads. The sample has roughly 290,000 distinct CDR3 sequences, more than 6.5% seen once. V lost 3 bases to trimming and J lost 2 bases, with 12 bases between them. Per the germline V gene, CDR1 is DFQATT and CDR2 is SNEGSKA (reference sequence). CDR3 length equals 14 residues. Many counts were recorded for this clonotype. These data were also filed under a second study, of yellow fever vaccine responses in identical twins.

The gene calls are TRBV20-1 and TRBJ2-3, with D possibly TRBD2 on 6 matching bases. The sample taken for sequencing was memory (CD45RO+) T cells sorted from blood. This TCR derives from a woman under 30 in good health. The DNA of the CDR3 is TGCAGTGCTAGTTACGGGGGACCCACAGATACGCAGTATTTT. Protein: CSASYGGPTDTQYF.